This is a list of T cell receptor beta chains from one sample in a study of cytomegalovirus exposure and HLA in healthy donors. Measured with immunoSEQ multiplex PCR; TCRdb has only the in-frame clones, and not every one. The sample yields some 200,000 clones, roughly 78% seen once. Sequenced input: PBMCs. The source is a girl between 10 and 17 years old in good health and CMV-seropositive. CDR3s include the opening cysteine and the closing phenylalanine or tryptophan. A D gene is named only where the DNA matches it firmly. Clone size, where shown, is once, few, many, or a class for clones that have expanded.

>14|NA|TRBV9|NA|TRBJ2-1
CASSPSWGANEQFF
TGTGCCAGCAGCCCCTCATGGGGAGCAAATGAGCAGTTCTTC
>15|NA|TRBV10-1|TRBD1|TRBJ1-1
CASSESGQGATEAFF
TGCGCCAGCAGTGAGTCGGGACAGGGGGCAACTGAAGCTTTCTTT
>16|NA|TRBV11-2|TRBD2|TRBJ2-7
CASSLEGTSGVYEQYF
TGTGCCAGCAGCTTAGAAGGGACTAGCGGGGTTTACGAGCAGTACTTC
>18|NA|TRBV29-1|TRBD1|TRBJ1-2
CSVGFGTGKGDSNYGYTF
TGCAGCGTTGGGTTCGGGACAGGGAAGGGGGATTCCAACTATGGCTACACCTTC
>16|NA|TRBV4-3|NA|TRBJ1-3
CASSQDPRGFGNTIYF
TGCGCCAGCAGCCAAGATCCCAGGGGTTTTGGAAACACCATATATTTT
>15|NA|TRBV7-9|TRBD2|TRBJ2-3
CASILNGLGADTQYF
TGTGCCAGCATCTTAAACGGACTAGGCGCAGATACGCAGTATTTT
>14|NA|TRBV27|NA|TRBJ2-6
CASSSRAGANVLTF
TGTGCCAGCAGTTCTAGAGCTGGGGCCAACGTCCTGACTTTC
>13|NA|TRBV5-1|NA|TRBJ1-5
CATPPGGVQPQHF
TGCGCCACCCCACCGGGAGGGGTCCAGCCCCAGCATTTT
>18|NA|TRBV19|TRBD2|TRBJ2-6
CASSLIAGMSSGANVLTF
TGTGCCAGTAGTCTTATAGCGGGGATGAGCTCTGGGGCCAACGTCCTGACTTTC
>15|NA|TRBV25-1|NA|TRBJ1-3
CASSDASGGGNTIYF
TGTGCCAGCAGTGACGCATCCGGCGGAGGAAACACCATATATTTT
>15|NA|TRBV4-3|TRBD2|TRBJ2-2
CASSQPGGLTGELFF
TGCGCCAGCAGCCAACCGGGAGGTCTGACCGGGGAGCTGTTTTTT
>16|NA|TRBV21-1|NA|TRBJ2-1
CASRRERGRSYNEQFF
TGTGCCAGCAGACGGGAGCGGGGTCGCTCCTACAATGAGCAGTTCTTC
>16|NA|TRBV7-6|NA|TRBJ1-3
CASSTTGYSSGNTIYF
TGTGCCAGCAGCACAACCGGGTATTCCTCTGGAAACACCATATATTTT
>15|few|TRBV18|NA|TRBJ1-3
CASSQATAGGNTIYF
TGTGCCAGCTCTCAAGCCACGGCGGGCGGAAACACCATATATTTT
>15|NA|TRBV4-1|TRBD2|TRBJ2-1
CASSNSGGGYNEQFF
TGCGCCAGCAGTAATAGCGGGGGGGGTTACAATGAGCAGTTCTTC
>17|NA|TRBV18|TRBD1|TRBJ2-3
CASSTSSGTGSTDTQYF
TGTGCCAGCTCAACAAGTTCCGGGACAGGGAGCACAGATACGCAGTATTTT
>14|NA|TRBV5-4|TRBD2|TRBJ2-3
CASSPGGGTDTQYF
TGTGCCAGCAGCCCGGGGGGGGGCACAGATACGCAGTATTTT
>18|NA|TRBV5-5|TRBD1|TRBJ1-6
CASSLNNRGSSYNPPLHF
TGTGCCAGCAGCTTGAATAACAGGGGAAGCTCCTATAATCCACCCCTCCACTTT
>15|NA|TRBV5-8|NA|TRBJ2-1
CASSLGQSSYNEQFF
TGTGCCAGCAGCTTGGGACAGAGCTCCTACAATGAGCAGTTCTTC
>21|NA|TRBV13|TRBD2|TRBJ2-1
CASSLSLWTSGGNNSYNEQFF
TGTGCCAGCAGCTTAAGCCTGTGGACTAGCGGGGGAAATAACTCCTACAATGAGCAGTTCTTC
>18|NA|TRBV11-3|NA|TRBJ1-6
CASSFGQGGYSYNSPLHF
TGTGCCAGCAGCTTCGGGCAGGGAGGTTATTCCTATAATTCACCCCTCCACTTT
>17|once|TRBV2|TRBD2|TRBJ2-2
CASSAGGDSANTGELFF
TGTGCCAGCAGCGCGGGGGGAGACAGTGCGAACACCGGGGAGCTGTTTTTT
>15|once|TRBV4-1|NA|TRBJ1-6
CASSQEGGMSSPLHF
TGCGCCAGCAGCCAAGAGGGGGGAATGAGTTCACCCCTCCACTTT
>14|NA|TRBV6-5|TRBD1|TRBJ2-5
CASSFRGPWETQYF
TGTGCCAGCAGTTTTAGGGGGCCGTGGGAGACCCAGTACTTC
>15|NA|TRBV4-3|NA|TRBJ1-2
CASSQESHTAYGYTF
TGCGCCAGCAGCCAAGAATCTCACACCGCCTATGGCTACACCTTC
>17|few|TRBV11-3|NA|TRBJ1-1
CASYKGPGQTLNTEAFF
TGTGCCAGCTATAAAGGGCCCGGACAGACGCTGAACACTGAAGCTTTCTTT
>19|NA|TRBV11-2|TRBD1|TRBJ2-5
CASSLRDRGPFGFRGTQYF
TGTGCCAGCAGCCTCCGGGACAGGGGCCCCTTTGGTTTTCGGGGGACCCAGTACTTC
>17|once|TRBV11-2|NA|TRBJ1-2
CASSSMPRGAGVYGYTF
TGTGCCAGCAGCTCGATGCCCCGCGGGGCGGGGGTTTATGGCTACACCTTC
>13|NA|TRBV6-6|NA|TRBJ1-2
CASSYGDNYGYTF
TGTGCCAGCAGTTACGGAGATAACTATGGCTACACCTTC
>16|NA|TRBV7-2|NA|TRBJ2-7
CASSEQFGGHSYEQYF
TGTGCCAGCAGCGAGCAGTTCGGGGGGCACTCCTACGAGCAGTACTTC
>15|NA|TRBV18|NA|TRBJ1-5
CASSQLSGVYQPQHF
TGTGCCAGCTCACAACTGTCGGGAGTTTACCAGCCCCAGCATTTT